This record concerns one T cell receptor (beta chain) sequence. Germline loops: CDR1 LGHNA, CDR2 YSLEER. The CDR3 consists of 13 residues. The germline V and J ends were trimmed by 1 base and 4 bases, with 7 bases remaining between them. This record comes from a study of technical replicates of blood from a few donors. Data came from immunoSEQ multiplex PCR; TCRdb stores just in-frame clones and leaves some out. The top ten hold about 5% of the sample, which has about 64,000 clones, 65% to 90% seen once. This TCR was recovered from a human donor in good health. Some clones in this sample may be carry-over from other donors' samples. What was sequenced was PBMCs. V usage is TRBV4-3 and J usage is TRBJ1-2; no firm D call. CDR3 sequence reads: CASSQGQFYGYTF. The CDR3 coding sequence is TGCGCCAGCAGCCAAGGACAATTCTATGGCTACACCTTC.